Following are 20 T cell receptor beta chains from one sample sequenced in a study of cytomegalovirus exposure and HLA in healthy donors. With 60 Vbeta and 13 Jbeta primers, the PCR was carried out. Clones were sequenced by immunoSEQ multiplex PCR, and TCRdb holds only the in-frame ones, with some missing. The top ten hold under 8% of the sample, which has some 150,000 clones, about four fifths seen once. The material sequenced was PBMCs. These receptors were taken from a man aged 45-65 years in good health and CMV-seropositive.

The CDR3 spells CASSLGLAASYEQYF. CDR3 DNA: TGTGCCAGCAGCTTGGGACTAGCGGCCTCCTACGAGCAGTACTTC. The rearrangement uses TRBV11-1 and TRBJ2-7, with TRBD2 matching 11 bases. V shed 3 bases, J shed 0 bases, and the junction held 1 base outside the gene matches. Germline values: CDR1 SGHAT, CDR2 FQDESV (reference sequence). The CDR3 runs to 15 residues.

The CDR3 region is CASSRRGKTDEQYF. The CDR3 DNA sequence: TGTGCCAGCTCACGGAGGGGCAAAACTGACGAGCAGTACTTC. V and J are TRBV18 and TRBJ2-7, with TRBD2 as a possible D gene (6 bases). The CDR3 runs 14 residues. The ends were cut back, 4 bases at V and 5 bases at J, with 15 bases in the middle. Germline-derived CDR1 and CDR2 are KGHSH and LQKENI.

The J gene is TRBJ2-1, the V gene TRBV5-4, with 12 bases aligning to TRBD2. The germline V gene encodes CDR1 SGHNT and CDR2 YYREEE (reference sequence). Trimming removed 3 bases from V and 15 bases from J; junction bases left unmatched: 19. The length of the CDR3 is 17 residues. The CDR3 bases are TGTGCCAGCAGCTCGAAGGGGCCGGGACTAGCGGGTGTGGCGGGGTTCTTC. Its translation is CASSSKGPGLAGVAGFF.

The chain recombines TRBV2 with TRBJ1-2; TRBD1 matches at 8 bases. Germline CDR1 is SNHLY and CDR2 is FYNNEI. The CDR3 is 13 residues long. The J segment lost 7 bases and the V segment lost 7 bases, leaving 8 bases of the junction unmatched. CDR3 in amino acids: CASILDRAGGYTF. The CDR3 DNA follows: TGTGCCAGCATCCTGGACAGGGCGGGTGGCTACACCTTC.

The chain carries TRBV7-2 and TRBJ2-1; 11 nucleotides line up with TRBD2. Losses at the gene ends were 1 base for V and 7 bases for J; bases not matched to a gene: 9. This CDR3 region has 17 residues. Germline assignment: CDR1 SGHTA and CDR2 FQGNSA. CDR3 bases: TGTGCCAGCAGCTTAGACTTACTAGCGGGAGTAAGGAATGAGCAGTTCTTC. Its translation is CASSLDLLAGVRNEQFF.

The V call is TRBV10-3, the J call TRBJ2-7, with TRBD2 matching over 9 bases. This CDR3 is 11 amino acids long. Looked up from germline, CDR1 is ENHRY and CDR2 is SYGVKD. V dropped 11 bases and J dropped 5; count of bases not matched to a gene: 4. The CDR3 DNA reads as TGTGCCGTTAGCGGGAGCCACGAGCAGTACTTC. Residues: CAVSGSHEQYF.

The CDR3 here is CASSQPDRAGKETQYF. Here the CDR3 DNA reads TGTGCCAGCAGCCAACCGGACAGGGCAGGAAAAGAGACCCAGTACTTC. The chain employs TRBV7-9 and TRBJ2-5; TRBD1 matches at 8 bases. Germline V gene data show CDR1 as SEHNR and CDR2 as FQNEAQ (reference sequence). The CDR3 is 16 residues long. J gave up 3 bases and V 5 bases, and 11 bases lay outside the gene matches. The full variable domain, rest sourced from reference TRBV7-9 and TRBJ2-5, is DTGVSQNPRHKITKRGQNVTFRCDPISEHNRLYWYRQTLGQGPEFLTYFQNEAQLEKSRLLSDRFSAERPKGSFSTLEIQRTEQGDSAMYLCASSQPDRAGKETQYFGPGTRLLVL.

This chain uses TRBV7-8 with TRBJ2-7; the D gene is possibly TRBD2 (6 bases). The length of the CDR3 is 14 residues. Trimming pared 5 bases from V and 0 bases from J, leaving 11 bases between. CDR1 SGHVS and CDR2 FQNEAQ come from the germline V gene. The CDR3 DNA sequence: TGTGCCAGCAGCCTCGGGACTCTCTCCTACGAGCAGTACTTC. Protein sequence: CASSLGTLSYEQYF.

In its sample, this clone was seen a few times. The identical CDR3 is also encoded by other nucleotide sequences in the sample. The rearrangement uses TRBV5-1 and TRBJ2-1; TRBD2 matches 12 bases. The ends lost 5 bases at V and 0 bases at J; junction bases unmatched: 3. From germline, CDR1 is SGHRS and CDR2 YFSETQ. The CDR3 is made up of 16 amino acids. CDR3 coding DNA: TGCGCCAGCAGACCGACTAGCGGGAGCTCCTACAATGAGCAGTTCTTC. It codes for CASRPTSGSSYNEQFF.

As to this clone: A read error may account for a junction end that differs from germline. V usage is TRBV9 and J usage is TRBJ2-2; TRBD2 matches at 8 bases. This CDR3 is 17 amino acids long. CDR1 and CDR2 from the germline V gene are SGDLS and YYNGEE. The CDR3, as DNA: TGTGCCAGCAGCCCACTCCCCGGGACTAGGAACCCCGGGGAGCTGTTTTTT. Its translation is CASSPLPGTRNPGELFF.

Concerning this clone: A junction boundary mismatches the germline segment, possibly from a read error. The genes are TRBV9 and TRBJ1-2, with D hard to call. This CDR3 region has 14 residues. The germline CDR1 and CDR2 sequences are SGDLS and YYNGEE. The CDR3 sequence is CAGSVGSGGGGYTF. DNA for the CDR3: TGTGCCGGCAGCGTTGGGTCAGGAGGTGGCGGCTACACCTTC.

The genes are TRBV11-2 and TRBJ2-3; 12 bases are a match to TRBD2. The CDR3 sequence is 17 residues long. The germline V gene has CDR1 SGHAT and CDR2 FQNNGV. V dropped 0 bases and J dropped 5; count of bases not matched to a gene: 6. The CDR3 nucleotides read TGTGCCAGCAGCTTAGACTCGACTAGCGGGGGAAAAGATACGCAGTATTTT. Protein: CASSLDSTSGGKDTQYF.

V is TRBV29-1 and J is TRBJ2-7, with 10 bases lining up with TRBD2. The J segment lost 6 bases and the V segment lost 5 bases, leaving 10 bases of the junction unmatched. The germline V gene has CDR1 SQVTM and CDR2 ANQGSEA. This CDR3 region has 14 residues. CDR3 bases: TGCAGCGTTCTGCCCGCAAGCGGGAGGGGCGAGCAGTACTTC. It codes for CSVLPASGRGEQYF.

The J gene is TRBJ1-1, the V gene TRBV2; D not resolved. The V end was cut by 8 bases, the J end by 1 base, with 8 bases between. From germline, CDR1 is SNHLY and CDR2 FYNNEI. The CDR3 runs 12 residues. This CDR3 is CASDPGNTEAFF. The CDR3 DNA sequence: TGTGCCAGCGATCCCGGGAACACTGAAGCTTTCTTT.

V and J are TRBV5-1 and TRBJ2-1; TRBD2 might be the D (6 bases). This CDR3 has 13 residues. Germline V gene data show CDR1 as SGHRS and CDR2 as YFSETQ. V lost 4 bases, J lost 13 bases, and 18 bases lay in between. DNA for the CDR3: TGCGCCAGCAGCCGGTGGGAGGCACCCGAACAGTTCTTC. Translation: CASSRWEAPEQFF.

The J gene is TRBJ2-7, the V gene TRBV27, with TRBD1 matching over 9 bases. CDR1 MNHEY and CDR2 SMNVEV come from the germline V gene (reference sequence). V lost 5 bases, J lost 4 bases, and 9 bases stayed unmatched. CDR3 length: 15 amino acids. In nucleotides, the CDR3 is TGTGCCAGCAGTCCTTTTGGGACAGGGACTTACGAGCAGTACTTC. This gives the protein CASSPFGTGTYEQYF.

As concerns this clone: The sample holds other DNA sequences that translate to the same CDR3. V gene TRBV18 combines with J gene TRBJ2-7; TRBD2 aligns across 12 bases. Losses at the gene ends were 3 bases for V and 1 base for J; bases not matched to a gene: 4. The V gene's germline CDR1 is KGHSH and CDR2 LQKENI. CDR3 length equals 16 residues. The CDR3 coding sequence is TGTGCCAGCTCACCTAGGACTAGCGGGATTTCCTACGAGCAGTACTTC. Its protein product is CASSPRTSGISYEQYF.

This chain uses TRBV5-1 with TRBJ2-3, with D hard to call. V lost 0 bases and J lost 1, with 9 bases in between. Germline V gene lookup returns CDR1 SGHRS and CDR2 YFSETQ. This CDR3 has 15 residues. In DNA form, the CDR3 reads TGCGCCAGCAGCTTGGGAGGTCCCGGCACAGATACGCAGTATTTT. This encodes CASSLGGPGTDTQYF.

This clone appeared a single time. The rearrangement uses TRBV7-2 and TRBJ2-5; D is perhaps TRBD1 (6 bases). Per germline, CDR1 SGHTA and CDR2 FQGNSA. This CDR3 has 14 residues. V was pared by 2 bases and J by 5 bases, with 12 bases between. CDR3 in DNA: TGTGCCAGCAGCTTAACAGGGTCGGTCGAGACCCAGTACTTC. As protein: CASSLTGSVETQYF.

This chain connects TRBV28 to TRBJ1-1, with D hard to call. The germline V gene has CDR1 MDHEN and CDR2 SYDVKM. This CDR3 has 14 residues. With 2 bases removed from V and 5 bases from J, the gap between germline ends came to 12 bases. CDR3 nucleotides: TGTGCCAGCAGTTTACCGGAAGCGTGGACTGAAGCTTTCTTT. Its translation is CASSLPEAWTEAFF.